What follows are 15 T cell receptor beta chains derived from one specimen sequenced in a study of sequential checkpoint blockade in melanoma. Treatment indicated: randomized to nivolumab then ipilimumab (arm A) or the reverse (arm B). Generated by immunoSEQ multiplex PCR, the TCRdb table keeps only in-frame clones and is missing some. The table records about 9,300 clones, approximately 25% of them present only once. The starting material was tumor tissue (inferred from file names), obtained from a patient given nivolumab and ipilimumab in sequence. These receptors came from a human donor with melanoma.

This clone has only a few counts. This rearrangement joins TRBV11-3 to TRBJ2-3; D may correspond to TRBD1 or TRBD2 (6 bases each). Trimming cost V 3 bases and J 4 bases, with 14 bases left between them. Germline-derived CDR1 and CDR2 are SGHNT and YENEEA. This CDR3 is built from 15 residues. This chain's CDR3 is CASSFSWGASDTQYF. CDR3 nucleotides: TGTGCCAGCAGCTTTAGCTGGGGGGCGTCAGATACGCAGTATTTT.

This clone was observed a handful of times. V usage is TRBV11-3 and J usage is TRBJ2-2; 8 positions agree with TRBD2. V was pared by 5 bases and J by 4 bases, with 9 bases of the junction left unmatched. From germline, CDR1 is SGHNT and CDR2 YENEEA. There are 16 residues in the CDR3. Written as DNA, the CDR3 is TGTGCCAGCAGCCAGCCCGGGGGGGCCGGCACCGGGGAGCTGTTTTTT. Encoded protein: CASSQPGGAGTGELFF.

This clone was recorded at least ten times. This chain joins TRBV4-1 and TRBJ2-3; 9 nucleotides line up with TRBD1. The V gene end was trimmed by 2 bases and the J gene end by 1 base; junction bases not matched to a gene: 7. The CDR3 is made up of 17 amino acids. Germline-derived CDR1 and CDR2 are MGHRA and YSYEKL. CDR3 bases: TGCGCCAGCAGCCAAAGACGGACAGGGGCCGGCACAGATACGCAGTATTTT. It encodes CASSQRRTGAGTDTQYF.

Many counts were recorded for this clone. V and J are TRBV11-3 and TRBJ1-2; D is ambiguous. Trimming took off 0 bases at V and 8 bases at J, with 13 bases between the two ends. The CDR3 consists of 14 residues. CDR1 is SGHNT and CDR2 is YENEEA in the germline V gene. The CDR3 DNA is TGTGCCAGCAGCTTAGATACGAGTATTCGGGGCTACACCTTC. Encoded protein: CASSLDTSIRGYTF.

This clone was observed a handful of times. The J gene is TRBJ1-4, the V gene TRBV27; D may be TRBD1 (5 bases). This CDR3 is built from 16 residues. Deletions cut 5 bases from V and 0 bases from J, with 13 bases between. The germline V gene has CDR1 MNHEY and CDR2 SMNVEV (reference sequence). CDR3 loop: CASSLAGAATNEKLFF. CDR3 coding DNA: TGTGCCAGCAGTCTTGCCGGGGCTGCAACTAATGAAAAACTGTTTTTT.

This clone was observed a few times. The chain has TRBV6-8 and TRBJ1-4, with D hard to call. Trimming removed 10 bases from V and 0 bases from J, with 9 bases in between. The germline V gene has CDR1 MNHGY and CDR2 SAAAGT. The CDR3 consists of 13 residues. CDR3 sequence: CAIGGATNEKLFF. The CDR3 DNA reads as TGTGCCATCGGCGGGGCAACTAATGAAAAACTGTTTTTT.

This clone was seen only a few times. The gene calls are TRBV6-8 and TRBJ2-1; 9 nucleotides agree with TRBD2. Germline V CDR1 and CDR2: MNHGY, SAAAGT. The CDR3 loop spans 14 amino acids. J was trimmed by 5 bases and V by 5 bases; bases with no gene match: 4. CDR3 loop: CASSLSGRDNEQFF. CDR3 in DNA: TGTGCCAGCAGTCTTAGCGGGAGAGACAATGAGCAGTTCTTC.

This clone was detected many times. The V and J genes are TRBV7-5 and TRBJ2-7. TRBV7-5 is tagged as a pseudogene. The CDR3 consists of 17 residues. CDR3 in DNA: TGTGCCAGCAGCTTGGAGGGGGGTGCGGGGTCCACCTACGAGCAGTACGTC. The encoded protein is CASSLEGGAGSTYEQYV.

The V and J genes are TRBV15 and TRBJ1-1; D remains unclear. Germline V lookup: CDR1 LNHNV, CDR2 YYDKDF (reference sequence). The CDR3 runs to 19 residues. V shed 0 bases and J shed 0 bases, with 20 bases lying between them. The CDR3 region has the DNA TGTGCCACCAGCAGAGATCCCCCAAGCCTCCGTGCTATGAACACTGAAGCTTTCTTT. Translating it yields CATSRDPPSLRAMNTEAFF. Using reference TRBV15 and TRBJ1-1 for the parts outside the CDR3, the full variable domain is DAMVIQNPRYQVTQFGKPVTLSCSQTLNHNVMYWYQQKSSQAPKLLFHYYDKDFNNEADTPDNFQSRRPNTSFCFLDIRSPGLGDTAMYLCATSRDPPSLRAMNTEAFFGQGTRLTVV.

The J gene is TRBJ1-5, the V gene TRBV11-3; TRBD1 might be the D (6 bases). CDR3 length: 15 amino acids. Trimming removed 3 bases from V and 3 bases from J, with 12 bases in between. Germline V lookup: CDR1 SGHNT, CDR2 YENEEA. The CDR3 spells CASSFSGGNNQPQHF. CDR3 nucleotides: TGTGCCAGCAGCTTTTCCGGGGGCAACAATCAGCCCCAGCATTTT. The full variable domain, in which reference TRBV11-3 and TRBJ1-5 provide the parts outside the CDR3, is EAGVVQSPRYKIIEKKQPVAFWCNPISGHNTLYWYLQNLGQGPELLIRYENEEAVDDSQLPKDRFSAERLKGVDSTLKIQPAELGDSAVYLCASSFSGGNNQPQHFGDGTRLSIL.

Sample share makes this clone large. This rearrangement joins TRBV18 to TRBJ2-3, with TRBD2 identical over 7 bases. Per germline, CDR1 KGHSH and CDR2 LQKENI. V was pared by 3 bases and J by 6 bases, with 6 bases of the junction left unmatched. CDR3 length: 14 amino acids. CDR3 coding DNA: TGTGCCAGCTCACCCTGGACTAGTGTGGATACGCAGTATTTT. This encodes CASSPWTSVDTQYF. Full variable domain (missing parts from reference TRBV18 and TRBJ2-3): NAGVMQNPRHLVRRRGQEARLRCSPMKGHSHVYWYRQLPEEGLKFMVYLQKENIIDESGMPKERFSAEFPKEGPSILRIQQVVRGDSAAYFCASSPWTSVDTQYFGPGTRLTVL.

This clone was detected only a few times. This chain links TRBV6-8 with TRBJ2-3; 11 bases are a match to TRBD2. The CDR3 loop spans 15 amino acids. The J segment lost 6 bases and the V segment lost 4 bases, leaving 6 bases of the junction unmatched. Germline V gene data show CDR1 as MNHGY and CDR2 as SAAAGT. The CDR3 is CASSSVAGGRDTQYF. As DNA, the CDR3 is TGTGCCAGCAGTTCCGTAGCGGGGGGGCGGGATACGCAGTATTTT.

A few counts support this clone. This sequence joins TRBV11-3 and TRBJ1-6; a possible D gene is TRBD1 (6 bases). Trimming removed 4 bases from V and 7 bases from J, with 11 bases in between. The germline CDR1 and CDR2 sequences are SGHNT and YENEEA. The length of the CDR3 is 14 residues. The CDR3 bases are TGTGCCAGCAGCTCCGGGACATTAAATTCACCCCTCCACTTT. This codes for CASSSGTLNSPLHF.

For the CDR3, the DNA is TGTGCCAGCAGCGCTAGCGGGGGGGCCTCAGATACGCAGTATTTT. Encoded protein: CASSASGGASDTQYF. This rearrangement joins TRBV7-4 to TRBJ2-3; TRBD2 agrees at 12 bases. Germline CDR1 and CDR2: SGHVT and SQSDAQ. The trim removed 5 bases at V and 4 bases at J, leaving 4 bases unmatched. The CDR3 covers 15 residues.

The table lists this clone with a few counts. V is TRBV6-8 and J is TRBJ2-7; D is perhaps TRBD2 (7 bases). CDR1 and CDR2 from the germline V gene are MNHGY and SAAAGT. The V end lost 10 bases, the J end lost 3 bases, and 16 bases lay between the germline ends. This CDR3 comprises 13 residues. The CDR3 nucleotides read TGTGCCATCAGGAGAGGGGGGGGCTACGAGCAGTACGTC. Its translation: CAIRRGGGYEQYV.